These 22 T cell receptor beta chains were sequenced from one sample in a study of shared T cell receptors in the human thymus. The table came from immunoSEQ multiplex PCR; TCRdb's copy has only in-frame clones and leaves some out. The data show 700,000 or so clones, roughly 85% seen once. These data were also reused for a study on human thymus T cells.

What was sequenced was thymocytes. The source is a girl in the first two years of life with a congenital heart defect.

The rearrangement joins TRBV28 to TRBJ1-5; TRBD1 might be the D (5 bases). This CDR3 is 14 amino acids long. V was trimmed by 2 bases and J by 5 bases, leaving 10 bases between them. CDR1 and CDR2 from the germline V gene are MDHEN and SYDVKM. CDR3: CASSLLGGYQPQHF. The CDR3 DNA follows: TGTGCCAGCAGTTTACTGGGGGGGTATCAGCCCCAGCATTTT.

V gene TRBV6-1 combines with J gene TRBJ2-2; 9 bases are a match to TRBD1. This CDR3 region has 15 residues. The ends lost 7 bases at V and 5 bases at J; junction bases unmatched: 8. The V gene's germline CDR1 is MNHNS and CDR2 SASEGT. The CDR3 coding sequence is TGTGCCAGCACCGAGGACAGGGGTTGTACCGGGGAGCTGTTTTTT. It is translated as CASTEDRGCTGELFF.

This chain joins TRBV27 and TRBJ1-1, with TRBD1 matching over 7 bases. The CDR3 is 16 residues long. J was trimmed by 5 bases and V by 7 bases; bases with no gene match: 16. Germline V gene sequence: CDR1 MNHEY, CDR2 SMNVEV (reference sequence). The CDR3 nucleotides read TGTGCCAGCACCCTTATAGGTACAGGGGCTGTGACTGAAGCTTTCTTT. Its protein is CASTLIGTGAVTEAFF.

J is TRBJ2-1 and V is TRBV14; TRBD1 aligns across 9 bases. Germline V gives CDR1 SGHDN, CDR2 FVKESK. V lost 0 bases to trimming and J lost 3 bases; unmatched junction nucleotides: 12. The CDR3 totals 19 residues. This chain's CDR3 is CASSQESPARDRDYNEQFF. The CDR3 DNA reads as TGTGCCAGCAGCCAAGAATCCCCAGCCCGGGACAGGGACTACAATGAGCAGTTCTTC.

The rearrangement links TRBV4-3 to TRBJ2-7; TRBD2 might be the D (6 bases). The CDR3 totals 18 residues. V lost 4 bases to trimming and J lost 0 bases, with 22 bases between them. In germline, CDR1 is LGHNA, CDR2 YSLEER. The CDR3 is CASSPDIGTRVPSYEQYF. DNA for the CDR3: TGCGCCAGCAGCCCAGACATCGGGACTCGGGTCCCCTCCTACGAGCAGTACTTC.

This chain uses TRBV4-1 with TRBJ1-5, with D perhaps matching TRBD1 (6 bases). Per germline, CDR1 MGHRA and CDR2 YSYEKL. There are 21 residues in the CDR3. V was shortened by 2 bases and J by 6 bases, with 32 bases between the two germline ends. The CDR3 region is CASSQTGHRQTGESRSQPQHF. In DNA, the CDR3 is TGCGCCAGCAGCCAAACGGGACATAGGCAAACTGGGGAATCAAGGAGTCAGCCCCAGCATTTT.

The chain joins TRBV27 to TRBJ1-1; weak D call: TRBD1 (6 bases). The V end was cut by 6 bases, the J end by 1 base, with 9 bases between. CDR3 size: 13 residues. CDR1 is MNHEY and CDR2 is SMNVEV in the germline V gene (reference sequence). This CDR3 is CASRGAGNTEAFF. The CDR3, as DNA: TGTGCCAGCAGGGGGGCGGGGAACACTGAAGCTTTCTTT.

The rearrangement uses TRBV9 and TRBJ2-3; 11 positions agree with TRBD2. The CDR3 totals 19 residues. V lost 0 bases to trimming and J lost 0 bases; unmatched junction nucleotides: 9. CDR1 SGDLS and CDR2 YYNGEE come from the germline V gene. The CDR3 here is CASSVEASSGGTSTDTQYF. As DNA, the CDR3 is TGTGCCAGCAGCGTAGAGGCTTCTAGCGGGGGGACTAGCACAGATACGCAGTATTTT.

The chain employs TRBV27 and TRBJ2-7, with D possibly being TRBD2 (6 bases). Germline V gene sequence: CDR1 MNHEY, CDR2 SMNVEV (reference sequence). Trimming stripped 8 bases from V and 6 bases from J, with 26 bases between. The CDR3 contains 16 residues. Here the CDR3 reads CASLPPGVLAGGEQYF. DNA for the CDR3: TGTGCCAGCCTTCCCCCGGGGGTACTAGCAGGAGGCGAGCAGTACTTC.

CDR3 in amino acids: CASSVELFPYNEQFF. DNA of the CDR3: TGTGCCAGCAGCGTAGAACTGTTCCCCTACAATGAGCAGTTCTTC. The J gene is TRBJ2-1, the V gene TRBV9; D is uncertain. V was clipped by 0 bases and J by 2 bases, with 9 bases between them. The CDR3 has 15 residues. Germline V gene lookup returns CDR1 SGDLS and CDR2 YYNGEE.

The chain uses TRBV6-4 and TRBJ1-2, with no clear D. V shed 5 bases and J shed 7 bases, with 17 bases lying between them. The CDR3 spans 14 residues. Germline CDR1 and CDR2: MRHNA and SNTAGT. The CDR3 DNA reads TGTGCCAGCAGTCCCCCGTGTAATCTCGGTGGCTACACCTTC. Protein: CASSPPCNLGGYTF.

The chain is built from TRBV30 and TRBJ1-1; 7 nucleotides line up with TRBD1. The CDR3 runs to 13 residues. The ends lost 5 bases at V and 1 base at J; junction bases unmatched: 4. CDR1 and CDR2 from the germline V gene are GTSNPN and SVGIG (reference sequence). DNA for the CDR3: TGTGCCTGGCGGGACAGACAGAACACTGAAGCTTTCTTT. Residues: CAWRDRQNTEAFF.

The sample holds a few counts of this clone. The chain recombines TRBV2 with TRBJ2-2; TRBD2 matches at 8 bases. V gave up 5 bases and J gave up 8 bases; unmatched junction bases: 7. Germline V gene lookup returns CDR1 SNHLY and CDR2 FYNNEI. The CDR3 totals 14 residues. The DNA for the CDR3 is TGTGCCAGCAGTCCTAGGACTAGCCTTGGGGAGCTGTTTTTT. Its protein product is CASSPRTSLGELFF.

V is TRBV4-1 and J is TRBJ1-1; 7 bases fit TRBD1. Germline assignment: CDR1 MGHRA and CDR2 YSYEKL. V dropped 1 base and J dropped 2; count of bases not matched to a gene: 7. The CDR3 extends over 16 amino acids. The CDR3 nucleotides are TGCGCCAGCAGCCAAGCTGAGTCAGGGGGTAACACTGAAGCTTTCTTT. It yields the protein CASSQAESGGNTEAFF.

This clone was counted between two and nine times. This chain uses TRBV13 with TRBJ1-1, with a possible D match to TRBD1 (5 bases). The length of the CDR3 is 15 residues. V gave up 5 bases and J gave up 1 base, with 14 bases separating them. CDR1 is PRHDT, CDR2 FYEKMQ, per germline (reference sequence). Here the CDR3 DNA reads TGTGCCAGCAGCACCGGGACTCCCGCGAACACTGAAGCTTTCTTT. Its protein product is CASSTGTPANTEAFF.

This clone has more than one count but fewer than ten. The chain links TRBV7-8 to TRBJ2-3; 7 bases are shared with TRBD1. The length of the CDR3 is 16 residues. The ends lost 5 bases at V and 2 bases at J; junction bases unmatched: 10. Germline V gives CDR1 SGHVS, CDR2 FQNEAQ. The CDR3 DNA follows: TGTGCCAGCAGCCAACATGGGGGACAGTTCACAGATACGCAGTATTTT. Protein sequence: CASSQHGGQFTDTQYF.

DNA for the CDR3: TGTGCCAGCAGCCCCAGGGGTTTTCGCTACACCTTC. It is translated as CASSPRGFRYTF. This chain uses TRBV27 with TRBJ1-2; D might be TRBD1 (6 bases). The CDR3 totals 12 residues. Germline values: CDR1 MNHEY, CDR2 SMNVEV (reference sequence). Trimming cost V 6 bases and J 9 bases, with 14 bases left between them.

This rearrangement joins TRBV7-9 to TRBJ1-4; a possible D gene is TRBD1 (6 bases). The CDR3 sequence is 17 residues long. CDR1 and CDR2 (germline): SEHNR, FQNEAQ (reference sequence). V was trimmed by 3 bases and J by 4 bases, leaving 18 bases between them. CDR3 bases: TGTGCCAGCAGCTTCGAGGACAGCCCACCGGTTAATGAAAAACTGTTTTTT. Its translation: CASSFEDSPPVNEKLFF.

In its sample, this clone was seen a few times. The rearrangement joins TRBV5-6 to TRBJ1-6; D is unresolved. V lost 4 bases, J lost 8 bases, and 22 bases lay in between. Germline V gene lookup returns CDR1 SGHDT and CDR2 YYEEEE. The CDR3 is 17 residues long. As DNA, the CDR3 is TGTGCCAGCAGCCACCGGGGTCAAACCGTCGTAGATTCACCCCTCCACTTT. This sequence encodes CASSHRGQTVVDSPLHF.

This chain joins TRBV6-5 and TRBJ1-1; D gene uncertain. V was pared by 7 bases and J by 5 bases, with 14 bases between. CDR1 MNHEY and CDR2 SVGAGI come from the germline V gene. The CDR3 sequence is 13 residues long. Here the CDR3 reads CASKKEPRTEAFF. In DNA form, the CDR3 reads TGTGCCAGCAAAAAGGAGCCGCGGACTGAAGCTTTCTTT.

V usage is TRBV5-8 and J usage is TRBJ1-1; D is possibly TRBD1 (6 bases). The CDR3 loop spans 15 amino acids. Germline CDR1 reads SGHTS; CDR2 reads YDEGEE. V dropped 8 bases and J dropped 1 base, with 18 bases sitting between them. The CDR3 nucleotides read TGTGCCAGTGGCGGGAGGGGGGGCGAGAACACTGAAGCTTTCTTT. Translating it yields CASGGRGGENTEAFF. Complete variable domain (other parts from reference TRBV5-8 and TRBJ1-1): EAGVTQSPTHLIKTRGQQATLRCSPISGHTSVYWYQQALGLGLQFLLWYDEGEERNRGNFPPRFSGRQFPNYSSELNVNALELEDSALYLCASGGRGGENTEAFFGQGTRLTVV.

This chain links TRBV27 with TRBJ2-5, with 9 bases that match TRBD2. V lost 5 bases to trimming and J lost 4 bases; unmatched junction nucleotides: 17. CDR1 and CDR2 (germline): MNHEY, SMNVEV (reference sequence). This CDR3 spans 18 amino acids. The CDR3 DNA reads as TGTGCCAGCAGTCACCGACCGCTGGCGGGGGGGCCGAGAGAGACCCAGTACTTC. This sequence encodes CASSHRPLAGGPRETQYF.